This TCR beta chain emerged from a study of OX40 agonist ivuxolimab in advanced cancers. Germline V gene lookup returns CDR1 SNHLY and CDR2 FYNNEI. Trimming took 7 bases from V and 4 from J, leaving 16 bases between them. This CDR3 comprises 14 residues. Repertoires were generated with immunoSEQ multiplex PCR, while TCRdb's copy carries only in-frame clones and drops some. Of about 30,000 clones listed, more than 60% are singletons. The starting material was CD4+ or CD8+ T cells sorted from blood, obtained in a trial of the OX40 agonist ivuxolimab. The clonotype originates from an adult with an advanced solid tumor such as melanoma, head and neck, liver or kidney cancer. J is TRBJ2-5 and V is TRBV2; TRBD2 might be the D (5 bases). Here the CDR3 reads CASIPDLARETQYF. The CDR3 DNA is TGTGCCAGCATTCCCGACTTAGCGAGAGAGACCCAGTACTTC. Filled out from reference TRBV2 and TRBJ2-5, the complete variable domain reads EPEVTQTPSHQVTQMGQEVILRCVPISNHLYFYWYRQILGQKVEFLVSFYNNEISEKSEIFDDQFSVERPDGSNFTLKIRSTKLEDSAMYFCASIPDLARETQYFGPGTRLLVL.